What follows is one TCR beta chain and its context. The antigen is undetermined. CDR1 is SGHTA, CDR2 FQGTGA, per germline. V lost 3 bases and J lost 3, with 11 bases in between. The CDR3 runs 14 residues. These data belong to a study of shared clonotypes between healthy human individuals. General study results and limits: All-four-donor shared clonotypes had higher generation probabilities than non-shared clonotypes did. Clonotype sharing among the donors was expected to vary with sequencing depth.

The data were produced by immunoSEQ multiplex PCR, yet TCRdb's version contains in-frame clones alone and is incomplete. The sample includes approximately 2,300,000 clones, 80% to 95% of them seen just once. The sequence was obtained from a man between 18 and 35 years old in good health. Some clones in this sample may be carry-over from other donors' samples. V and J are TRBV7-3 and TRBJ2-5; possibly TRBD2 for D (5 bases). Input material: naive CD4+ T cells from PBMCs. As for subset: CD45RA+ positively selected. In nucleotides, the CDR3 is TGTGCCAGCAGCTTCGGCGGGTCTAAAGAGACCCAGTACTTC. Amino acid sequence: CASSFGGSKETQYF.